This TCR beta chain was profiled in a study of Ad26.COV2.S vaccination and SARS-CoV-2 variants. Study at large: Among those in the COV1001 Ad26.COV2.S trial arm was the donor. Ad26.COV2.S shots went into the muscle once or twice, 56 days apart.

Regarding treatment: some 20 received Ad26.COV2.S at low or high dose, single or two shots; 5 received placebo; per-sample allocation not given. Sampling happened 63 days after the first vaccine or placebo injection. Aged 18-55 years, donor was enrolled in Boston in the early 2020s. Wuhan-strain SARS-CoV-2 spike was expressed by the Ad26 vector that made up the vaccine. A remark on this clone: Other nucleotide sequences from this sample produce the same CDR3.

Profiled with immunoSEQ multiplex PCR; TCRdb holds only in-frame clones, not every one. The sample holds about 390,000 clones, roughly nine tenths seen once. The source of this sequence is a person between 18 and 60 years old who received the Ad26.COV2.S COVID-19 vaccine or a placebo. Source: peripheral blood, taken in a trial of Ad26.COV2.S vaccine versus placebo.

The CDR3 loop is CASSQSLNTEAFF. As DNA, the CDR3 is TGTGCCAGCAGCCAATCCTTGAACACTGAAGCTTTCTTT. This chain connects TRBV3-1 (or the pseudogene TRBV3-2) to TRBJ1-1; D not certain. There are 13 residues in the CDR3. The germline gives CDR1 LGHDT, CDR2 YNNKEL (reference sequence). Trimming removed 2 bases at V and 0 bases at J, with 4 bases between.